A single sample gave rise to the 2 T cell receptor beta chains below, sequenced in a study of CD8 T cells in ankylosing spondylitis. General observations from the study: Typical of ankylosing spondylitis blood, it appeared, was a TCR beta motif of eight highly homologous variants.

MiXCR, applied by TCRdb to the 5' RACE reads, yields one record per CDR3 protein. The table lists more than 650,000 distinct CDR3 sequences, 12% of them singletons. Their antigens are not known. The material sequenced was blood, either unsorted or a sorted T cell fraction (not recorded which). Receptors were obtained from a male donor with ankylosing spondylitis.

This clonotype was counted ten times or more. The CDR3 reads CASSHLAGGDTGELFF. The CDR3 DNA is TGCGCCAGCAGCCACCTAGCGGGAGGCGACACCGGGGAGCTGTTTTTT. This chain uses TRBV5-1 with TRBJ2-2, with 11 nucleotides matching TRBD2. Germline V gene lookup returns CDR1 SGHRS and CDR2 YFSETQ. The CDR3 runs 16 residues. The V segment lost 4 bases and the J segment 3 bases; nucleotides outside the gene matches: 5. Drawing the rest from reference TRBV5-1 and TRBJ2-2, the complete variable domain is KAGVTQTPRYLIKTRGQQVTLSCSPISGHRSVSWYQQTPGQGLQFLFEYFSETQRNKGNFPGRFSGRQFSNSRSEMNVSTLELGDSALYLCASSHLAGGDTGELFFGEGSRLTVL.

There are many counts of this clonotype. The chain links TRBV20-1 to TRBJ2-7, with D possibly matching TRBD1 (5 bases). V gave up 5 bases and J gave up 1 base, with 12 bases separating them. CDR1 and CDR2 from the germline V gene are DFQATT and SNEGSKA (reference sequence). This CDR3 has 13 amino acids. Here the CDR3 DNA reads TGCAGTGCTCACAGACAGCCGTCCTACGAGCAGTACTTC. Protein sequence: CSAHRQPSYEQYF.